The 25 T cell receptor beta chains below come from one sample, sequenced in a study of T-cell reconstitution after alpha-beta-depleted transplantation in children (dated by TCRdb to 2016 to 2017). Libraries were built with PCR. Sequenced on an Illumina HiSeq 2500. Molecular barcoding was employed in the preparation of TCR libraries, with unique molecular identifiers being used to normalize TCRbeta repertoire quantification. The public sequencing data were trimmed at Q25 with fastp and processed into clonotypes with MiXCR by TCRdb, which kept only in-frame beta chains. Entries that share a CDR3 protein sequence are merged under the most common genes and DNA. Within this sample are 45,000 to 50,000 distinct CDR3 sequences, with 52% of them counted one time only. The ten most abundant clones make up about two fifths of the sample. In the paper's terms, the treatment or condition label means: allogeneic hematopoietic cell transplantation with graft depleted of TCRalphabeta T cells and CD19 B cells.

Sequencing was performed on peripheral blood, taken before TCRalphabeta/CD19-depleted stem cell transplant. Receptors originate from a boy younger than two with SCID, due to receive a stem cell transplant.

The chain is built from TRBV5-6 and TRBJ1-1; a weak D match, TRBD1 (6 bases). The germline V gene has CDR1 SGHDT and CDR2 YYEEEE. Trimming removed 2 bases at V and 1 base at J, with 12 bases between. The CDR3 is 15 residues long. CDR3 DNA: TGTGCCAGCAGCTTCCAGGGGTCGGCGAACACTGAAGCTTTCTTT. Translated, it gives CASSFQGSANTEAFF.

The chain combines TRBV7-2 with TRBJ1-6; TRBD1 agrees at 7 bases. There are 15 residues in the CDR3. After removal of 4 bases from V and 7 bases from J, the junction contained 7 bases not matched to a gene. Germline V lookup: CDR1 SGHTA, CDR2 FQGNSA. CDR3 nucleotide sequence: TGTGCCAGCAGCTCAGGGGGGACCTGGAATTCACCCCTCCACTTT. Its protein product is CASSSGGTWNSPLHF. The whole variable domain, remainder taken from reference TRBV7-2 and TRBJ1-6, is GAGVSQSPSNKVTEKGKDVELRCDPISGHTALYWYRQSLGQGLEFLIYFQGNSAPDKSGLPSDRFSAERTGGSVSTLTIQRTQQEDSAVYLCASSSGGTWNSPLHFGNGTRLTVT.

This chain's CDR3 is CASSPLGEGTQPQHF. The DNA of the CDR3 is TGCGCCAGCAGCCCCCTCGGGGAGGGGACCCAGCCCCAGCATTTT. The V and J genes are TRBV4-1 and TRBJ1-5; possibly TRBD1 for D (5 bases). The CDR3 is 15 residues long. Germline CDR1 reads MGHRA; CDR2 reads YSYEKL. V dropped 4 bases and J dropped 7 bases, with 17 bases sitting between them.

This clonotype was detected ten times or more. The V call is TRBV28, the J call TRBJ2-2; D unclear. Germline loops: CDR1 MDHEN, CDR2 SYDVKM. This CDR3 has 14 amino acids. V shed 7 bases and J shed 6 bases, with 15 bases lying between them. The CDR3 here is CASTPLSLAGELFF. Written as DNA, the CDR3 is TGTGCCAGCACCCCCCTGAGTTTGGCCGGGGAGCTGTTTTTT.

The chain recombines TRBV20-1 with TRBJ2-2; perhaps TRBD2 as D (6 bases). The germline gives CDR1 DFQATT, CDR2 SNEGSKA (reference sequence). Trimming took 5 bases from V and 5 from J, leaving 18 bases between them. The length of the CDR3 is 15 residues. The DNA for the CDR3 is TGCAGTGCTCACAAGGCGGGGTGGGGGACCGGGGAGCTGTTTTTT. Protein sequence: CSAHKAGWGTGELFF.

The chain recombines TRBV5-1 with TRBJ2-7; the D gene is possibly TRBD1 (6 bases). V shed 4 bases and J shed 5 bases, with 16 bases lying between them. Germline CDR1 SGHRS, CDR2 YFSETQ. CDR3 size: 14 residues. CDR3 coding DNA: TGCGCCAGCAGCATACAGGGCCTCATGGACGAGCAGTACTTC. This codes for CASSIQGLMDEQYF. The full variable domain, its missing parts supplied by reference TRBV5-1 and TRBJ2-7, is KAGVTQTPRYLIKTRGQQVTLSCSPISGHRSVSWYQQTPGQGLQFLFEYFSETQRNKGNFPGRFSGRQFSNSRSEMNVSTLELGDSALYLCASSIQGLMDEQYFGPGTRLTVT.

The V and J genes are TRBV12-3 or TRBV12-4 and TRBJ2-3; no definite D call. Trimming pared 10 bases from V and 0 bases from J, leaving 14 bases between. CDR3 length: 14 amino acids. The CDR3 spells CATSETPSTDTQYF. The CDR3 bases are TGTGCCACTTCCGAGACACCCAGCACAGATACGCAGTATTTT.

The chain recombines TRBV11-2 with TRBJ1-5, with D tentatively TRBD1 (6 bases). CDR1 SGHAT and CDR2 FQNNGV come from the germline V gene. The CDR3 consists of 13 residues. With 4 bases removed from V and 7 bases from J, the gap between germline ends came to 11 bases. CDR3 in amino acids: CASSSQGRQPQHF. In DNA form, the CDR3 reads TGTGCCAGCAGCTCACAGGGACGCCAGCCCCAGCATTTT.

The CDR3 here is CASSSGANTEAFF. The CDR3 nucleotides are TGTGCCAGCAGTTCCGGGGCCAACACTGAAGCTTTCTTT. The V gene is TRBV6-5, the J gene TRBJ1-1, with D tentatively TRBD1 (5 bases). Germline CDR1 reads MNHEY; CDR2 reads SVGAGI. This CDR3 is 13 amino acids long. V was shortened by 4 bases and J by 2 bases, with 8 bases between the two germline ends.

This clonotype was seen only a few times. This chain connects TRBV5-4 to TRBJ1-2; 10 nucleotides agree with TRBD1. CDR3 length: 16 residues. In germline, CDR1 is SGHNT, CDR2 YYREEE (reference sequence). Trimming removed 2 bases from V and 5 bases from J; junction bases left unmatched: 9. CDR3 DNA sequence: TGTGCCAGCAGCTTATTTTCCCCGGACAGGGGGTATGGCTACACCTTC. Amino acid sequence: CASSLFSPDRGYGYTF.

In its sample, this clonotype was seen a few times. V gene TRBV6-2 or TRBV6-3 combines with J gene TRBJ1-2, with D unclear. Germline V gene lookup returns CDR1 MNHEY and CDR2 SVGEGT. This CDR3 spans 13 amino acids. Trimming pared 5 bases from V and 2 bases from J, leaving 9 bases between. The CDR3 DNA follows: TGTGCCAGCAGTCCCCGGGAGAACTATGGCTACACCTTC. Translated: CASSPRENYGYTF.

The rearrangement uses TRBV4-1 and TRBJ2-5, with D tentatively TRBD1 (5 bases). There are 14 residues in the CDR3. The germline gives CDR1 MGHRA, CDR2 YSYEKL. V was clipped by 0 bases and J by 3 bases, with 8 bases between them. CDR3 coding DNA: TGCGCCAGCAGCCAAGAGGGCAGGGAAGAGACCCAGTACTTC. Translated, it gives CASSQEGREETQYF.

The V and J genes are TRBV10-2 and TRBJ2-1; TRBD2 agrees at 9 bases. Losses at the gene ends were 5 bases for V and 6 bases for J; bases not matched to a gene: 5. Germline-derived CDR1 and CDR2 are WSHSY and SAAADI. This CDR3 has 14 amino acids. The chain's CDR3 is CASSSGTSSNEQFF. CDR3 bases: TGCGCCAGCAGTTCCGGGACTAGCAGCAATGAGCAGTTCTTC.

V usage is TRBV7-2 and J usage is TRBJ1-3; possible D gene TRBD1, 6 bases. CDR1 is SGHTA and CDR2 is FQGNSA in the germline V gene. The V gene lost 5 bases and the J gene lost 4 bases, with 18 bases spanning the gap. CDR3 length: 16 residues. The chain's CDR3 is CASSLMWGAYGNTIYF. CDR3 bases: TGTGCCAGCAGCCTAATGTGGGGGGCATACGGAAACACCATATATTTT.

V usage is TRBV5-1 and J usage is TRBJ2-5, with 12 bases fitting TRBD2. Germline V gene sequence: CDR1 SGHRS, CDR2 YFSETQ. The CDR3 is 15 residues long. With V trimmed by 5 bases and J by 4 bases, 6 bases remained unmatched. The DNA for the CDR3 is TGCGCCAGCAGTCCTAGCGGGGGGGCCGCAGAGACCCAGTACTTC. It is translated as CASSPSGGAAETQYF.

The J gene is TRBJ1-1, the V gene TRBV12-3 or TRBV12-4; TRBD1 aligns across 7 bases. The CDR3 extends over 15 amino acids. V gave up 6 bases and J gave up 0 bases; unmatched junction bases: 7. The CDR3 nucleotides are TGTGCCAGCAGAACGACGACAGGGATGAACACTGAAGCTTTCTTT. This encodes CASRTTTGMNTEAFF.

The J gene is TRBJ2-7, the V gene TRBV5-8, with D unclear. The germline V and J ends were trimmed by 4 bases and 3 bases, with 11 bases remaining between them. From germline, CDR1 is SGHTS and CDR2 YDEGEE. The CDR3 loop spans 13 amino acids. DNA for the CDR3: TGTGCCAGCAGCCTACTTGACAACTACGAGCAGTACTTC. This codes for CASSLLDNYEQYF.

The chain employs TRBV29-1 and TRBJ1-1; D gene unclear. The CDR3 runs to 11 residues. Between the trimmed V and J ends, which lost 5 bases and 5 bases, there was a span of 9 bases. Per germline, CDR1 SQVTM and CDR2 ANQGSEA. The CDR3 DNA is TGCAGCGTTACCCGCCGGACTGAAGCTTTCTTT. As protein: CSVTRRTEAFF.

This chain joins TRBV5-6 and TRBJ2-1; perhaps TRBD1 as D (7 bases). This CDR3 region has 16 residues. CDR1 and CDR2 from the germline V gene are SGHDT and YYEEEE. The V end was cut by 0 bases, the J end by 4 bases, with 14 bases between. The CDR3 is CASSLAPPGGYNEQFF. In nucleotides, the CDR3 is TGTGCCAGCAGCTTGGCCCCGCCAGGGGGGTACAATGAGCAGTTCTTC. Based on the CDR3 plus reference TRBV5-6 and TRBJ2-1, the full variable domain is DAGVTQSPTHLIKTRGQQVTLRCSPKSGHDTVSWYQQALGQGPQFIFQYYEEEERQRGNFPDRFSGHQFPNYSSELNVNALLLGDSALYLCASSLAPPGGYNEQFFGPGTRLTVL.

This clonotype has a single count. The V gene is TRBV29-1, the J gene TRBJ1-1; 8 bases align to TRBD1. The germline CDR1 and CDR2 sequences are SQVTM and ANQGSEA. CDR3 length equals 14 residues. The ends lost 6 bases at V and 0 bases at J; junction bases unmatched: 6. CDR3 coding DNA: TGCAGCGTAACGGACAGGGCCATGAACACTGAAGCTTTCTTT. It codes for CSVTDRAMNTEAFF. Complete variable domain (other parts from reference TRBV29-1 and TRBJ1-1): SAVISQKPSRDICQRGTSLTIQCQVDSQVTMMFWYRQQPGQSLTLIATANQGSEATYESGFVIDKFPISRPNLTFSTLTVSNMSPEDSSIYLCSVTDRAMNTEAFFGQGTRLTVV.

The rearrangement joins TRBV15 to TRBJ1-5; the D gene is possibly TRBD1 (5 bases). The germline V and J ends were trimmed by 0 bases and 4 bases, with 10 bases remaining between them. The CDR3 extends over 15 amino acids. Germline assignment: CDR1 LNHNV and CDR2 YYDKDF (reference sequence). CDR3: CATSRDRVGNQPQHF. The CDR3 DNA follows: TGTGCCACCAGCAGAGACAGGGTGGGAAATCAGCCCCAGCATTTT. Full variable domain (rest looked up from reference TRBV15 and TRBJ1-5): DAMVIQNPRYQVTQFGKPVTLSCSQTLNHNVMYWYQQKSSQAPKLLFHYYDKDFNNEADTPDNFQSRRPNTSFCFLDIRSPGLGDTAMYLCATSRDRVGNQPQHFGDGTRLSIL.

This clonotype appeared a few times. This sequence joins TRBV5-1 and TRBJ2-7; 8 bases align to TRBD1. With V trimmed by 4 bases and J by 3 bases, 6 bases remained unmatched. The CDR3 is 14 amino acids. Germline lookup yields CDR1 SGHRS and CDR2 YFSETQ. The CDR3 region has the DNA TGCGCCAGCAGCGTGGACAGGGTTCTCTACGAGCAGTACTTC. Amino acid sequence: CASSVDRVLYEQYF.

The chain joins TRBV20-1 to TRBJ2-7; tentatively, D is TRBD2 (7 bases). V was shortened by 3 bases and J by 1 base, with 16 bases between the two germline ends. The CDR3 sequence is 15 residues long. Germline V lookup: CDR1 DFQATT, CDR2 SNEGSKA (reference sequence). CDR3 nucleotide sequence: TGCAGTGCTAGCGGGGGGCCCGAAACGTCCTACGAGCAGTACTTC. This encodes CSASGGPETSYEQYF.

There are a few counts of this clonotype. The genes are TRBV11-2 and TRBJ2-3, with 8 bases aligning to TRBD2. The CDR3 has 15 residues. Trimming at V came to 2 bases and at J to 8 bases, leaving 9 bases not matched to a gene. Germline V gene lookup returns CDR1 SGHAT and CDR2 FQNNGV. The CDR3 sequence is CASSLSSAGGGTQYF. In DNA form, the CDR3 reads TGTGCCAGCAGCTTATCTAGCGCGGGGGGAGGTACGCAGTATTTT. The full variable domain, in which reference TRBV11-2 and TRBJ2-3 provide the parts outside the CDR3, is EAGVAQSPRYKIIEKRQSVAFWCNPISGHATLYWYQQILGQGPKLLIQFQNNGVVDDSQLPKDRFSAERLKGVDSTLKIQPAKLEDSAVYLCASSLSSAGGGTQYFGPGTRLTVL.

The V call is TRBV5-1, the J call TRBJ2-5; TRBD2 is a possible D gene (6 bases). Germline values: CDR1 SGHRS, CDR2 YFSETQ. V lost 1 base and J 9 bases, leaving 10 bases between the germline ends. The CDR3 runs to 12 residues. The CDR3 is CASSLSREAQYF. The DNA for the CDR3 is TGCGCCAGCAGCTTGAGTAGGGAGGCCCAGTACTTC.